Following are 6 T cell receptor beta chains from one sample sequenced in a study of cytomegalovirus exposure and HLA in healthy donors. The PCR used 60 Vbeta and 13 Jbeta primers. Profiling relied on immunoSEQ multiplex PCR, and the TCRdb table lists in-frame clones only, not all of them. The table includes more than 150,000 clones, 75% to 85% detected once. Sequenced sample: PBMCs. The receptors originated from a young woman in good health and CMV-seropositive.

The V call is TRBV11-3, the J call TRBJ1-2, with 8 bases identical to TRBD1. V was clipped by 3 bases and J by 2 bases; unmatched bases: 2. Per germline, CDR1 SGHNT and CDR2 YENEEA. CDR3 length: 14 amino acids. CDR3: CASSLGTGNYGYTF. In DNA form, the CDR3 reads TGTGCCAGCAGCTTGGGGACAGGAAACTATGGCTACACCTTC. Full variable domain (missing parts from reference TRBV11-3 and TRBJ1-2): EAGVVQSPRYKIIEKKQPVAFWCNPISGHNTLYWYLQNLGQGPELLIRYENEEAVDDSQLPKDRFSAERLKGVDSTLKIQPAELGDSAVYLCASSLGTGNYGYTFGSGTRLTVV.

The genes are TRBV6-6 and TRBJ2-5, with 7 bases that match TRBD1. Germline-derived CDR1 and CDR2 are MNHNY and SVGAGI (reference sequence). CDR3 length: 14 amino acids. V dropped 6 bases and J dropped 2; count of bases not matched to a gene: 6. CDR3 region: CASRSRQGQETQYF. As DNA, the CDR3 is TGTGCCAGCAGGTCCCGACAGGGACAAGAGACCCAGTACTTC.

This clone was detected a few times. V gene TRBV10-3 combines with J gene TRBJ1-1, with 7 nucleotides matching TRBD1. With 8 bases clipped from V and 5 bases from J, the junction kept 11 bases outside the gene matches. There are 14 residues in the CDR3. CDR1 ENHRY and CDR2 SYGVKD come from the germline V gene. CDR3 DNA sequence: TGTGCCATCCTGGCCACAGGGGATGGGACTGAAGCTTTCTTT. It is translated as CAILATGDGTEAFF.

The V call is TRBV19, the J call TRBJ2-5; D possibly corresponds to TRBD1 (5 bases). The CDR3 is made up of 13 amino acids. The germline V gene has CDR1 LNHDA and CDR2 SQIVND (reference sequence). V shed 7 bases and J shed 7 bases, with 16 bases lying between them. CDR3 in amino acids: CASIGGQGGTQYF. The CDR3 nucleotides read TGTGCCAGTATAGGCGGCCAGGGTGGGACCCAGTACTTC.

Concerning this clone: The sample contains more than one DNA sequence encoding this CDR3. V gene TRBV28 combines with J gene TRBJ1-3, with D hard to call. Per germline, CDR1 MDHEN and CDR2 SYDVKM. The CDR3 extends over 14 amino acids. V gave up 2 bases and J gave up 4 bases, with 9 bases separating them. The CDR3 nucleotides are TGTGCCAGCAGTTTACCGGGTACGGGAAACACCATATATTTT. It specifies CASSLPGTGNTIYF.

CDR3 in amino acids: CASSYSGVGETQYF. DNA of the CDR3: TGTGCCAGCAGTTACTCAGGGGTGGGGGAGACCCAGTACTTC. The rearrangement joins TRBV6-6 to TRBJ2-5; TRBD1 might be the D (5 bases). V gave up 0 bases and J gave up 5 bases, with 10 bases separating them. This CDR3 is built from 14 residues. CDR1 and CDR2 (germline): MNHNY, SVGAGI (reference sequence).